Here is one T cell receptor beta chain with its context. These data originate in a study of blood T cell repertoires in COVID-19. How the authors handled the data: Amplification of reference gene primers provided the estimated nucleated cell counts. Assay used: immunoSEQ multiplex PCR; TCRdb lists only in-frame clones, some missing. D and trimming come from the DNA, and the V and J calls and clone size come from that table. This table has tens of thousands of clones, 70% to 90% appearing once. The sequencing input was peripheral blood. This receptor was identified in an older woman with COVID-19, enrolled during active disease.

Written as DNA, the CDR3 is TGTGCAAGTCGCTCCGGGACTAGTGGGACAGATACGCAGTATTTT. Translated: CASRSGTSGTDTQYF. V and J are TRBV12-2 and TRBJ2-3; no DNA check was done on the table's D call, TRBD2. TRBV12-2 is designated a pseudogene. This CDR3 comprises 15 residues.